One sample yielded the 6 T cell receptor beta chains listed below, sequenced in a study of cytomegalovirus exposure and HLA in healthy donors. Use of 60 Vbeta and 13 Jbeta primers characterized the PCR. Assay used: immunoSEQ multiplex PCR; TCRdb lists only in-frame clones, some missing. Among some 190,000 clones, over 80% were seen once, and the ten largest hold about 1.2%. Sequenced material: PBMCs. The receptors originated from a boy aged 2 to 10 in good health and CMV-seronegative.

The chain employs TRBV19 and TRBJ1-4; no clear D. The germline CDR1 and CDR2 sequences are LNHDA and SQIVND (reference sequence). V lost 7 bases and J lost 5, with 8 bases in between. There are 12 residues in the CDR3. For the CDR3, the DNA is TGTGCCAGTAATTTTCGGAATGAAAAACTGTTTTTT. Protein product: CASNFRNEKLFF. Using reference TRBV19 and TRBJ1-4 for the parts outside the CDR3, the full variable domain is DGGITQSPKYLFRKEGQNVTLSCEQNLNHDAMYWYRQDPGQGLRLIYYSQIVNDFQKGDIAEGYSVSREKKESFPLTVTSAQKNPTAFYLCASNFRNEKLFFGSGTQLSVL.

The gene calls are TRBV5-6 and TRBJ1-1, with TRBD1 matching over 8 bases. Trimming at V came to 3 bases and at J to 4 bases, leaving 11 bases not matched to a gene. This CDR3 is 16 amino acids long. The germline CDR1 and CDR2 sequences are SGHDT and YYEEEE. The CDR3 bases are TGTGCCAGCAGCTGGCCAGGGGGCATTGGGAGCACTGAAGCTTTCTTT. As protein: CASSWPGGIGSTEAFF. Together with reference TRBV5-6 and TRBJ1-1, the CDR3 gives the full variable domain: DAGVTQSPTHLIKTRGQQVTLRCSPKSGHDTVSWYQQALGQGPQFIFQYYEEEERQRGNFPDRFSGHQFPNYSSELNVNALLLGDSALYLCASSWPGGIGSTEAFFGQGTRLTVV.

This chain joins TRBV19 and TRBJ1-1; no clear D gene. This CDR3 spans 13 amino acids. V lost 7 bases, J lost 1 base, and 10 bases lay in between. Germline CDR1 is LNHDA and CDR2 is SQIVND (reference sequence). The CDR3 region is CASTPSGNTEAFF. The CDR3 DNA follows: TGTGCCAGTACCCCTTCAGGGAACACTGAAGCTTTCTTT.

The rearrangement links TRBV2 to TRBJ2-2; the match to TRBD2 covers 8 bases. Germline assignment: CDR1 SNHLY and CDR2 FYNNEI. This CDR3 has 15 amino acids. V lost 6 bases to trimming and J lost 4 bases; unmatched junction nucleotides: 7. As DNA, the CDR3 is TGTGCCAGCAGCCGAGCGGGAGTGGGCACCGGGGAGCTGTTTTTT. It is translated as CASSRAGVGTGELFF.

This chain's CDR3 is CASSKVVHRPQETQYF. The CDR3 DNA is TGTGCCAGCAGCAAAGTCGTCCACAGGCCACAAGAGACCCAGTACTTC. The V gene is TRBV21-1, the J gene TRBJ2-5; no check of the table's D call, TRBD1, against the DNA was made. TRBV21-1 is reported as a pseudogene. The CDR3 length is 16 residues.

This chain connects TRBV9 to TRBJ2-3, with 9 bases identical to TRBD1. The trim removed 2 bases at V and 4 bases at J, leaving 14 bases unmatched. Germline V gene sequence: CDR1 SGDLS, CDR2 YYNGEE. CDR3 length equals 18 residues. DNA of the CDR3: TGTGCCAGCAGCGTTTTGAGTGGGACAGGGAGGTTCGCAGATACGCAGTATTTT. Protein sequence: CASSVLSGTGRFADTQYF.